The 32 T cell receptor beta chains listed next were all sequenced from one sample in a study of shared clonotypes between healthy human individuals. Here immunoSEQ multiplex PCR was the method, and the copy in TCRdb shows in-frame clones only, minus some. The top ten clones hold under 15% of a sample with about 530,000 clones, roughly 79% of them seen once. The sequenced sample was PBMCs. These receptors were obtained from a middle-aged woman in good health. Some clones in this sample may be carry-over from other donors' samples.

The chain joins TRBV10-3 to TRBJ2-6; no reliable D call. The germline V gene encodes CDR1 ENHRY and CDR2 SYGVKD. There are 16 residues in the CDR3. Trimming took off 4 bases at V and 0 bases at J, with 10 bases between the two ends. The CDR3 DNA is TGTGCCATCAGTGGGCAGCTAACCTCTGGGGCCAACGTCCTGACTTTC. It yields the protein CAISGQLTSGANVLTF.

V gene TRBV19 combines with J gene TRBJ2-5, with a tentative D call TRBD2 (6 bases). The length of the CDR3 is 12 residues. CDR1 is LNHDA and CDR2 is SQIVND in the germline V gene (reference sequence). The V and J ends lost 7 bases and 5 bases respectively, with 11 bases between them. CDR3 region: CASKGLGETQYF. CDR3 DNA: TGTGCCAGTAAGGGACTCGGGGAGACCCAGTACTTC.

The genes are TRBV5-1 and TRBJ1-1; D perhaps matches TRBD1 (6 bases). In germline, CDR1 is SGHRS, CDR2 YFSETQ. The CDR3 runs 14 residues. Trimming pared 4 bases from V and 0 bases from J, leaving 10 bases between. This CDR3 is CASSLQGVNTEAFF. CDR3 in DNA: TGCGCCAGCAGCCTACAGGGAGTGAACACTGAAGCTTTCTTT. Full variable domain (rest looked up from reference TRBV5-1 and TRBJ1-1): KAGVTQTPRYLIKTRGQQVTLSCSPISGHRSVSWYQQTPGQGLQFLFEYFSETQRNKGNFPGRFSGRQFSNSRSEMNVSTLELGDSALYLCASSLQGVNTEAFFGQGTRLTVV.

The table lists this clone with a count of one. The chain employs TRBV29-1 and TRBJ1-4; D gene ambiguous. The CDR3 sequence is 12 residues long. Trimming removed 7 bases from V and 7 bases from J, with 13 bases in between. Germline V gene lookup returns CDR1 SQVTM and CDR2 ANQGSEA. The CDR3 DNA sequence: TGCAGCGGCAAGTGGGGTGGTGAAAAACTGTTTTTT. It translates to CSGKWGGEKLFF.

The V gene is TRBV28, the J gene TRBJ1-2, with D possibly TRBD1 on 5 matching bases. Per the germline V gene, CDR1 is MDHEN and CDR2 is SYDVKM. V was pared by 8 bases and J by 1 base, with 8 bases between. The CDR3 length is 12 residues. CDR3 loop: CASGGNNYGYTF. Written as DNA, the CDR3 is TGTGCCAGCGGGGGAAATAACTATGGCTACACCTTC.

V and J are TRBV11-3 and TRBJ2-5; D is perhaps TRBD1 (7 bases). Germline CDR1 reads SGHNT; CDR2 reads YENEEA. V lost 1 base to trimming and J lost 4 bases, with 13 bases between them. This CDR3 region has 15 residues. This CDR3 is CASSLGQGEAETQYF. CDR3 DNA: TGTGCCAGCAGCTTAGGCCAGGGGGAGGCAGAGACCCAGTACTTC.

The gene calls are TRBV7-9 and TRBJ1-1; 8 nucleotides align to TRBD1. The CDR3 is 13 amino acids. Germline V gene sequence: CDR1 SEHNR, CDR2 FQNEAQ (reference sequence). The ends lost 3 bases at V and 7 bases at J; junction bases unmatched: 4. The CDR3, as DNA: TGTGCCAGCAGCTTTCCACAGGGGGGTGAAGCTTTCTTT. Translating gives CASSFPQGGEAFF.

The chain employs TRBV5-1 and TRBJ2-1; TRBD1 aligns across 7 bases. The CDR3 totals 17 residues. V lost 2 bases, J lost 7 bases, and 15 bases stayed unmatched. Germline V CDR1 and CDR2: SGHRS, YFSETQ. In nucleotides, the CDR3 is TGCGCCAGCAGCTTACCTCCAGGGGGAAAATCATGGAATGAGCAGTTCTTC. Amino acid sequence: CASSLPPGGKSWNEQFF.

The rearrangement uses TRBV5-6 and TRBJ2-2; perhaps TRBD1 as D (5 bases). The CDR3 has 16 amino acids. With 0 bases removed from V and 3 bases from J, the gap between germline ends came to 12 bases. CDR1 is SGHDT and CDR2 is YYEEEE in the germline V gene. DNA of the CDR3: TGTGCCAGCAGCTTGGCCTTCGCAGGGTACACCGGGGAGCTGTTTTTT. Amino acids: CASSLAFAGYTGELFF.

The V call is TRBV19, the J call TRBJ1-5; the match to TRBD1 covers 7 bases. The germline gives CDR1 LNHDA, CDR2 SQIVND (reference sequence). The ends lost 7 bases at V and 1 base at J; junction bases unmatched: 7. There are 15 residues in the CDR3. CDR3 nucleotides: TGTGCCAGTACCGCCGGGACAGCGAGCAATCAGCCCCAGCATTTT. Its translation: CASTAGTASNQPQHF.

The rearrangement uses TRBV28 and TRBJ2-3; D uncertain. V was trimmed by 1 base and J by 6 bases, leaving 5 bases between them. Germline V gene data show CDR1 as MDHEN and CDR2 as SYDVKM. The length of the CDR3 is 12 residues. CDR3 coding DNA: TGTGCCAGCAGTTTATTTTCGGATACGCAGTATTTT. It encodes CASSLFSDTQYF. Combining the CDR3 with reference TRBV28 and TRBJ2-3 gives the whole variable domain DVKVTQSSRYLVKRTGEKVFLECVQDMDHENMFWYRQDPGLGLRLIYFSYDVKMKEKGDIPEGYSVSREKKERFSLILESASTNQTSMYLCASSLFSDTQYFGPGTRLTVL.

CDR3 sequence: CASSLYLGAGNQPQHF. CDR3 nucleotide sequence: TGTGCCAGCAGTTTATATCTGGGTGCGGGCAATCAGCCCCAGCATTTT. This sequence joins TRBV27 and TRBJ1-5; D uncertain. Trimming pared 1 base from V and 2 bases from J, leaving 12 bases between. This CDR3 spans 16 amino acids. The germline CDR1 and CDR2 sequences are MNHEY and SMNVEV (reference sequence).

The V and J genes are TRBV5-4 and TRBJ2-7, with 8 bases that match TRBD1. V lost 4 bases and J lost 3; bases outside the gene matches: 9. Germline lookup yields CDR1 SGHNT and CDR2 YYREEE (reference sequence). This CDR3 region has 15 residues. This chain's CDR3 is CASSQDQGAHYEQYF. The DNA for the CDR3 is TGTGCCAGCAGCCAAGACCAGGGGGCCCACTACGAGCAGTACTTC.

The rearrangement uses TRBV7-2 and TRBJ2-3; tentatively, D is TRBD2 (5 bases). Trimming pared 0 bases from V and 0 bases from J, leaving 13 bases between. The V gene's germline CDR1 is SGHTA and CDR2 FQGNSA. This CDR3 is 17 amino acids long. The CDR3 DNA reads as TGTGCCAGCAGCTTAGCTGTTGGCGGGCCTAGCACAGATACGCAGTATTTT. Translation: CASSLAVGGPSTDTQYF. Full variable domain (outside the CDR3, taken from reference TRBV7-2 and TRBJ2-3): GAGVSQSPSNKVTEKGKDVELRCDPISGHTALYWYRQSLGQGLEFLIYFQGNSAPDKSGLPSDRFSAERTGGSVSTLTIQRTQQEDSAVYLCASSLAVGGPSTDTQYFGPGTRLTVL.

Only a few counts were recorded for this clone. CDR3 residues: CASSAGTGHRTEAFF. Here the CDR3 DNA reads TGTGCCAGCAGCGCTGGGACAGGGCATAGGACTGAAGCTTTCTTT. The chain joins TRBV9 to TRBJ1-1; TRBD1 aligns across 9 bases. The germline gives CDR1 SGDLS, CDR2 YYNGEE. The CDR3 extends over 15 amino acids. J was trimmed by 5 bases and V by 3 bases; bases with no gene match: 8.

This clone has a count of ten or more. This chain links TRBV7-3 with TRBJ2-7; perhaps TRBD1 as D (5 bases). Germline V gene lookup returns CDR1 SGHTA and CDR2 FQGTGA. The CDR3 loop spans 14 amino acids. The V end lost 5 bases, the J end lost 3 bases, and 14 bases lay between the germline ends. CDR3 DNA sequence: TGTGCCAGCAGCCCTCGATGGGGCTTCTACGAGCAGTACTTC. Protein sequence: CASSPRWGFYEQYF.

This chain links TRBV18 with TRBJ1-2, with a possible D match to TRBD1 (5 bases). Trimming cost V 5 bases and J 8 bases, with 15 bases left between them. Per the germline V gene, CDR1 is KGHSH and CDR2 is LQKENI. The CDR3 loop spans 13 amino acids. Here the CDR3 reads CASSTLSKGGYTF. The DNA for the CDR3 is TGTGCCAGCTCAACGCTATCGAAGGGGGGCTACACCTTC.

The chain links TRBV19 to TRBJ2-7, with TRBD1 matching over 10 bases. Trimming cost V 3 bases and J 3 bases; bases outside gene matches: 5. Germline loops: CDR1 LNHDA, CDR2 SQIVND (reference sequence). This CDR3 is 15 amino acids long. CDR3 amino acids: CASSISGTGVYEQYF. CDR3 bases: TGTGCCAGTAGTATTTCCGGGACAGGGGTCTACGAGCAGTACTTC.

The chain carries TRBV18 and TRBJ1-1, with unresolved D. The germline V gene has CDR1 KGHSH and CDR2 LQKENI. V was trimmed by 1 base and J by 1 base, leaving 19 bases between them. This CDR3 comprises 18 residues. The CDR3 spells CASSPLGITGDKNTEAFF. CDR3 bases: TGTGCCAGCTCACCACTGGGGATAACCGGGGATAAGAACACTGAAGCTTTCTTT.

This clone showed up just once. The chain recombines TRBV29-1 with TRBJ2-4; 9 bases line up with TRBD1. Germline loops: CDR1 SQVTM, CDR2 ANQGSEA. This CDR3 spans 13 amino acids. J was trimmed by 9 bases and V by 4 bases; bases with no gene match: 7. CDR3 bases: TGCAGCGTTGGGACAGGGGAGTTAAGCATTCAGTACTTC. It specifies CSVGTGELSIQYF.

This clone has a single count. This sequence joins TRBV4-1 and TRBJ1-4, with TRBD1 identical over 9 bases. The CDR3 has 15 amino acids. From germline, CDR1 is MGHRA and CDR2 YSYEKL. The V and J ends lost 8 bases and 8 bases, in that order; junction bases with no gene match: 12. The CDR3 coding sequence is TGCGCCAGCTGCCTGGACGGGACAGGGTCCGAAAAACTGTTTTTT. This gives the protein CASCLDGTGSEKLFF.

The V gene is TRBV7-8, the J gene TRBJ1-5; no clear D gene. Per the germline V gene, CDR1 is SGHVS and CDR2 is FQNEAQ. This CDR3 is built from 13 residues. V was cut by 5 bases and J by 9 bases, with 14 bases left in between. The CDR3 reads CASSRQPRGPQHF. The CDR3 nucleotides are TGTGCCAGCAGCCGACAACCCAGAGGGCCCCAGCATTTT.

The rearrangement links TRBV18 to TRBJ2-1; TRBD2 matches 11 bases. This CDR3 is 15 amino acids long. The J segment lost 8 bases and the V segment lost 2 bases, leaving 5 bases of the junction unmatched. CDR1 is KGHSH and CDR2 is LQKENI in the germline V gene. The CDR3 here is CASSPRLAGTHEQFF. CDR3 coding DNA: TGTGCCAGCTCACCAAGACTAGCGGGAACGCATGAGCAGTTCTTC.

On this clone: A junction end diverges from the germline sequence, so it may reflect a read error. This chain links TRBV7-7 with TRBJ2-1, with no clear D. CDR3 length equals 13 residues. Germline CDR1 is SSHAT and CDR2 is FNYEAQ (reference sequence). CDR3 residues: CASSLDVINEQFF. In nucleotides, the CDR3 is TGTGCTAGCAGCTTAGACGTTATCAATGAGCAGTTCTTC. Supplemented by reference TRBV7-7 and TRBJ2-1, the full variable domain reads GAGVSQSPRYKVTKRGQDVTLRCDPISSHATLYWYQQALGQGPEFLTYFNYEAQPDKSGLPSDRFSAERPEGSISTLTIQRTEQRDSAMYRCASSLDVINEQFFGPGTRLTVL.

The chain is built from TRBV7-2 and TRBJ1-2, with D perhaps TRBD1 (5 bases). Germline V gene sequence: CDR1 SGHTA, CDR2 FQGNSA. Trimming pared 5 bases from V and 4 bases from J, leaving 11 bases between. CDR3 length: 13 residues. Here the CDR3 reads CASSPGPTYGYTF. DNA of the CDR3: TGTGCCAGCAGCCCGGGACCGACCTATGGCTACACCTTC.

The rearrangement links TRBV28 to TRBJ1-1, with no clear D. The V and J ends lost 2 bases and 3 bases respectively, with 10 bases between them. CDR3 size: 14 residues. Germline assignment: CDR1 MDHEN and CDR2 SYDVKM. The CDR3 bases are TGTGCCAGCAGTTTAATGGATAAGTACACTGAAGCTTTCTTT. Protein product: CASSLMDKYTEAFF.

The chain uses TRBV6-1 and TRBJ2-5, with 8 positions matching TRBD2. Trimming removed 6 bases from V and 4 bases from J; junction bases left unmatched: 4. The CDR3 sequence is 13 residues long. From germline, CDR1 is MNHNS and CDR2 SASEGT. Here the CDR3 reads CASRGLVGETQYF. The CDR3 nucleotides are TGTGCCAGCAGGGGACTAGTCGGAGAGACCCAGTACTTC.

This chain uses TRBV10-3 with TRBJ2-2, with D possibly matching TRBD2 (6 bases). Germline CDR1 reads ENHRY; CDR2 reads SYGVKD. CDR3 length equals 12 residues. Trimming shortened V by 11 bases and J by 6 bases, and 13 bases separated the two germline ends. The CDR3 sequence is CAAGSPPGELFF. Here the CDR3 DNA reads TGTGCCGCCGGGAGCCCCCCCGGGGAGCTGTTTTTT.

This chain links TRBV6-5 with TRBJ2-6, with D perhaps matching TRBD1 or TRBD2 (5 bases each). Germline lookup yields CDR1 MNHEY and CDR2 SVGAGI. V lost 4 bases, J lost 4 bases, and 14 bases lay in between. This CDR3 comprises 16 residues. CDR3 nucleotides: TGTGCCAGCAGTTCTGTTTCCGGGACCGGGGCCAACGTCCTGACTTTC. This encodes CASSSVSGTGANVLTF.

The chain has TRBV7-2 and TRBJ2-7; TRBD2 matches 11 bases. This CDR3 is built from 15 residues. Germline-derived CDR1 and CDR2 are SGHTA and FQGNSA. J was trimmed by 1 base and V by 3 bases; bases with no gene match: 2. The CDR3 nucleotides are TGTGCCAGCAGCTTTAGCGGGAGGGCGTCCTACGAGCAGTACTTC. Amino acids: CASSFSGRASYEQYF.

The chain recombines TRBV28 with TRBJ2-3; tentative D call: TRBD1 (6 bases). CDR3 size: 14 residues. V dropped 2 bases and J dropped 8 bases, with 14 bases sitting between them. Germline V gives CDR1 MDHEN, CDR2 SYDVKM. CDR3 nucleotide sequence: TGTGCCAGCAGTTTAGTACAGGGTTCAGGTACGCAGTATTTT. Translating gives CASSLVQGSGTQYF.

CDR3 amino acids: CASSQDAGVAGANVLTF. The CDR3 coding sequence is TGTGCCAGCAGCCAAGATGCGGGGGTAGCTGGGGCCAACGTCCTGACTTTC. The chain uses TRBV11-2 and TRBJ2-6; TRBD2 matches 7 bases. The CDR3 totals 17 residues. V trimming: 5 bases; J trimming: 2 bases; junction bases outside the gene matches: 9. The V gene's germline CDR1 is SGHAT and CDR2 FQNNGV.